This T cell receptor beta chain comes out of a study of persistence of HIV-infected CD4 T cells. The germline V gene encodes CDR1 SGHRS and CDR2 YFSETQ. The CDR3 has 14 residues. Trimming removed 0 bases from V and 3 bases from J, with 9 bases in between. The libraries were made with immunoSEQ version 4 in survey mode. Assay used: immunoSEQ multiplex PCR; TCRdb lists only in-frame clones, some missing. The table records just under 65,000 clones, just under 75% of them present only once. An overlapping HIV-1 Gag peptide pool stimulated these cells at about 0.94 ug/peptide/mL. Sorted nonresponding memory CD4+ T cells were CD40L-negative, CD69-negative, CD45RO-high. This clone occurred a few times. Its antigen remains unidentified. Other DNA sequences in the sample encode the same CDR3.

This chain joins TRBV5-1 and TRBJ2-5, with D possibly TRBD1 on 5 matching bases. Here the sequenced sample was CD4+ T cells sorted from PBMCs after approximately 20-hour stimulation, taken from a patient who received antiretroviral therapy. The receptor was isolated from an adult man with HIV who was CMV-seropositive. The CDR3 loop reads CASSLDVGEETQYF. DNA of the CDR3: TGCGCCAGCAGCTTGGATGTAGGGGAAGAGACCCAGTACTTC.